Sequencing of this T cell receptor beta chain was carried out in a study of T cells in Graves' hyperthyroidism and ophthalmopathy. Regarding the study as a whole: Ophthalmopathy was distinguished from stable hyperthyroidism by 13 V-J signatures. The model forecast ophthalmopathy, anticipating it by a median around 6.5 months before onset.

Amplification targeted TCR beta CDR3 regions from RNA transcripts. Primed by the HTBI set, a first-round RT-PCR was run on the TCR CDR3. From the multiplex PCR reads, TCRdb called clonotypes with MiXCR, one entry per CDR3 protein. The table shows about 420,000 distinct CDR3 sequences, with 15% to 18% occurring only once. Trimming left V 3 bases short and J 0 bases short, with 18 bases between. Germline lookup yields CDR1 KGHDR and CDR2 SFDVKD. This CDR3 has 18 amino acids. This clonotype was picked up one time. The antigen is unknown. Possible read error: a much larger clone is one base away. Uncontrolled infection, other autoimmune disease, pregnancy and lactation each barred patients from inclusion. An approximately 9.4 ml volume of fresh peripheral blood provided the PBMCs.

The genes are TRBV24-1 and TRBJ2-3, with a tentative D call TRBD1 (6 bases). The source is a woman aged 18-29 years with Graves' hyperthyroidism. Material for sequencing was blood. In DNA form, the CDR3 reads TGTGCCACCAGTGATCGCCAGGACAGTCCCCCTAGCACAGATACGCAGTATTTT. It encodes CATSDRQDSPPSTDTQYF.